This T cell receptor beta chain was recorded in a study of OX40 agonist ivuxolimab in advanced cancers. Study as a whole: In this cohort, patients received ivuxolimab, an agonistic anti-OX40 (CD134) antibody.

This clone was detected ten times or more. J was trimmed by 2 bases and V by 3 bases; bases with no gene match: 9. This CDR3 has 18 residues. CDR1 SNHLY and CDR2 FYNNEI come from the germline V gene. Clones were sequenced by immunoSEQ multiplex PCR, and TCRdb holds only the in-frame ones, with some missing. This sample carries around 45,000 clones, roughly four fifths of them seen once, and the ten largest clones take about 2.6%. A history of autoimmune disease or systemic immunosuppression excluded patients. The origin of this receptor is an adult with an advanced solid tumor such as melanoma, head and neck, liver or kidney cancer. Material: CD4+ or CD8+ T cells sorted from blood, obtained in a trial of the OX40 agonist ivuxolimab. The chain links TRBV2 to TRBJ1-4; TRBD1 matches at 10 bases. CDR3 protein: CASSDKIMDRGTNEKLFF. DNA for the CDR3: TGTGCCAGCAGTGATAAAATCATGGACAGGGGGACTAATGAAAAACTGTTTTTT.